The rows below give T cell receptor beta chains drawn from one sample of a study of cytomegalovirus exposure and HLA in healthy donors. The repertoire was sequenced with immunoSEQ multiplex PCR; TCRdb's copy has only in-frame clones and lacks some. The profile shows about 300,000 clones, 86% of them singletons. Material: PBMCs. Receptors were obtained from a man aged 40-50 years in good health and CMV-seropositive. Both conserved end residues are part of each CDR3.

j_gene,v_gene,CDR3aa
TRBJ1-5,TRBV18,CASSPEQGGYQPQHF
TRBJ1-3,TRBV9,CASSVAGRSSVGNTIYF
TRBJ2-7,TRBV7-9,CASSRRDRGVYEQYF
TRBJ2-7,TRBV15,CATGDTPRSYEQYF
TRBJ2-7,TRBV7-2,CASSPRQHPYEQYF
TRBJ2-2,TRBV28,CASSPDREDGELFF
TRBJ2-7,TRBV6-5,CASSYSNPGAPYEQYF
TRBJ1-3,TRBV6-6,CASSGTGLRGNTIYF
TRBJ2-3,TRBV7-2,CASSFVGPTQYF
TRBJ2-7,TRBV18,CASSQFSQGANEQYF
TRBJ1-1,TRBV6-6,CASSYRQGHTEAFF
TRBJ2-2,TRBV14,CASSHPVRSGGELFF
TRBJ2-7,TRBV5-4,CASSGTSGSLEQYF
TRBJ2-7,TRBV19,CASSRGLSYEQYF
TRBJ1-5,TRBV5-5,CASSLQGDGQPQHF
TRBJ1-1,TRBV5-6,CASSGGVNTEAFF
TRBJ2-3,TRBV27,CASSLELGQVPDTQYF
TRBJ1-1,TRBV5-4,CASSHQTGVTEAFF
TRBJ2-7,TRBV7-9,CASSLAPGLSYEQYF
TRBJ2-7,TRBV7-9,CASRAGPPAISYEQYF
TRBJ1-6,TRBV5-6,CASRRGDRNNSPLHF
TRBJ2-7,TRBV5-8,CASSLGRAYEQYF
TRBJ2-1,TRBV13,CASTATSGRGVNEQFF
TRBJ2-2,TRBV15,CATSSRGYTGELFF
TRBJ2-7,TRBV27,CASRISGGVEQYF
TRBJ1-1,TRBV19,CASKAGGGSTEAFF
TRBJ2-3,TRBV5-1,CASSFSGRAADTQYF
TRBJ2-7,TRBV5-1,CASSLPGDEQYF
TRBJ1-4,TRBV6-4,CANPDRGRVGEKLFF
TRBJ2-7,TRBV5-6,CASSLGAGQDEQYF
TRBJ1-1,TRBV9,CASSLAGGNTEAFF
TRBJ1-1,TRBV6-5,CASSFDRTNEAFF
TRBJ2-7,TRBV6-1,CASTRGLYEQYF
TRBJ2-1,TRBV6-1,CASSQWEQFF
TRBJ2-7,TRBV6-5,CASSYTLAGGTYEQYF
TRBJ2-5,TRBV30,CAWRRDREMETQYF
TRBJ1-5,TRBV27,CASRPHRDGEQPQHF
TRBJ2-5,TRBV19,CASSPAREGLWETQYF
TRBJ2-7,TRBV13,CASSLGLVAGVEQYF
TRBJ1-1,TRBV7-3,CASSSPGQDFSEAFF
TRBJ1-2,TRBV2,CASRSYGYTF
TRBJ2-1,TRBV10-1,CASSEQRLYNEQFF
TRBJ1-1,TRBV5-6,CASTFFGGPTEAFF
TRBJ2-3,TRBV7-9,CASSLGGTSGRAFTDTQYF
TRBJ1-2,TRBV28,CASSLRTGFGNYGYTF
TRBJ1-2,TRBV19,CASSPQEGNYGYTF
TRBJ1-2,TRBV5-6,CASSLSAGTLLYGYTF
TRBJ2-7,TRBV19,CASSSQGTYEQYF
TRBJ1-5,TRBV6-5,CASRTDRGSNQPQHF
TRBJ2-1,TRBV2,CASSGSTSGGVRSYNEQFF
TRBJ1-2,TRBV5-6,CASRKDSEDGYTF
TRBJ1-4,TRBV10-2,CATAGQNEKLFF
.,TRBV4-3,CASSQAWGPNYEQYF
TRBJ2-7,TRBV7-6,CASSLEVTGASYEQYF
TRBJ2-1,TRBV19,CASSQTSSLNNEQFF
TRBJ2-5,TRBV7-9,CSSSLGGQRETQYF
TRBJ2-7,TRBV7-8,CASSPRLSYEQYF
TRBJ2-7,TRBV30,CAFTWTRGGYEQYF